This TCR beta chain came from a study of response to subunit inactivated influenza vaccine. Findings and limits, study-wide: T cells newly recruited by each seasonal influenza vaccination are few, the authors suggested.

Using its own MiXCR run on the RT-PCR reads, TCRdb lists one record per CDR3 protein. The sample shows some 850,000 distinct CDR3 sequences, roughly 20% of them seen only once. CDR1 is SEHNR and CDR2 is FQNEAQ in the germline V gene (reference sequence). CDR3 size: 10 residues. Trimming left V 8 bases short and J 5 bases short, with 3 bases between. A word on this clonotype: As yet, its antigen is unknown.

The sequence was collected from a man between 50 and 59 years old who received an inactivated influenza vaccine. Sequenced material: PBMCs from blood, taken around 5 days after vaccination. This rearrangement joins TRBV7-9 to TRBJ1-4; D is uncertain. CDR3 nucleotide sequence: TGTGCCAGCCAGAATGAAAAACTGTTTTTT. Translation: CASQNEKLFF.